This T cell receptor (beta chain) was retrieved from a study of cytomegalovirus exposure and HLA in healthy donors. When sampled, the donors appeared nominally healthy, though they likely had unrecorded immune exposures. A multiplex PCR was run with 60 Vbeta primers and 13 Jbeta primers. The protocol was immunoSEQ multiplex PCR, while the TCRdb copy is restricted to in-frame clones and leaves out a portion. The sample records approximately 140,000 clones, about three quarters being singletons. V dropped 2 bases and J dropped 4 bases, with 11 bases sitting between them. Germline V gives CDR1 SEHNR, CDR2 FQNEAQ (reference sequence). CDR3 size: 14 residues.

The rearrangement joins TRBV7-9 to TRBJ1-1; D gene unclear. What was sequenced was PBMCs. This clonotype was sampled from a woman between 35 and 50 years old in good health and CMV-seronegative. The CDR3 DNA sequence: TGTGCCAGCAGCTTAATACCGGGAAGCACTGAAGCTTTCTTT. The encoded protein is CASSLIPGSTEAFF.